The clone carrying this T cell receptor beta chain was seen ten or more times. The sample belongs to a study of neurological immune-mediated disorders. The yield of each sequencing run was over 160 million TCR-beta sequences from 15-18 subjects. TCRdb re-called the 5' RACE reads through MiXCR, storing one row per CDR3 protein. Of about 55,000 distinct CDR3 sequences in the sample, less than 4% were seen once. The V segment lost 6 bases and the J segment 2 bases; nucleotides outside the gene matches: 6. This CDR3 contains 13 residues. CDR1 and CDR2 from the germline V gene are DFQATT and SNEGSKA (reference sequence).

What was sequenced was PBMCs. This clonotype was obtained from a man aged 55 to 69 with multiple sclerosis. The gene calls are TRBV20-1 and TRBJ2-7; 8 bases are shared with TRBD2. DNA for the CDR3: TGCAGTGCACCTGAGCGGGGGACCTACGAGCAGTACTTC. This gives the protein CSAPERGTYEQYF.